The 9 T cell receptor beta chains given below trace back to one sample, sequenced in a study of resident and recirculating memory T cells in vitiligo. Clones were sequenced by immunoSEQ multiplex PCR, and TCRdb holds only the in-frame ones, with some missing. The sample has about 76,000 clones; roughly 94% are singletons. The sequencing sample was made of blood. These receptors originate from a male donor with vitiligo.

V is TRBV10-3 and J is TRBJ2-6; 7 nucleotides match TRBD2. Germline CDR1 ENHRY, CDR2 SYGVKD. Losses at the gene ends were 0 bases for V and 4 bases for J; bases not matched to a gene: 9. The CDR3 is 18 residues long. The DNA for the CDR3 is TGTGCCATCAGTGAGTCCGTTTTGGGAGGGGCAGGGGCCAACGTCCTGACTTTC. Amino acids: CAISESVLGGAGANVLTF.

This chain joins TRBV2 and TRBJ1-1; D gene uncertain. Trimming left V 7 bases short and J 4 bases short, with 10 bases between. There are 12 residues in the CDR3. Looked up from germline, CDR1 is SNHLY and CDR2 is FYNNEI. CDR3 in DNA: TGTGCCAGCATGGGCACCGGCACTGAAGCTTTCTTT. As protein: CASMGTGTEAFF.

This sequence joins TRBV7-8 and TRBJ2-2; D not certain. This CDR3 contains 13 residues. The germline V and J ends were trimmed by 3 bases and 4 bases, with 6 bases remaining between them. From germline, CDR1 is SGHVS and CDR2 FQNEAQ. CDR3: CASSFQSTGELFF. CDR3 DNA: TGTGCCAGCAGCTTCCAGTCCACCGGGGAGCTGTTTTTT.

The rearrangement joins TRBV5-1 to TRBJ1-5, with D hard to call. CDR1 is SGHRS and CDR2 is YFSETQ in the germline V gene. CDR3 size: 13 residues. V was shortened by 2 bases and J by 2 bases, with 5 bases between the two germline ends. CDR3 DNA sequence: TGCGCCAGCAGCTTTAATGGCAATCAGCCCCAGCATTTT. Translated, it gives CASSFNGNQPQHF.

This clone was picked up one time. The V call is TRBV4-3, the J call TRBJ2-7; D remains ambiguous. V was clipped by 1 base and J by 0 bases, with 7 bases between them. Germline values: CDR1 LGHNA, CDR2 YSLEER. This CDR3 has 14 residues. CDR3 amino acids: CASSQGAGSYEQYF. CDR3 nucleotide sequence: TGCGCCAGCAGCCAAGGGGCCGGCTCCTACGAGCAGTACTTC.

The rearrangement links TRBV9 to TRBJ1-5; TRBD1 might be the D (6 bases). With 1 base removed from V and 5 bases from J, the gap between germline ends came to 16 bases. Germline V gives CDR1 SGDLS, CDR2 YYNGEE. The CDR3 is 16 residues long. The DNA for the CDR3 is TGTGCCAGCAGCGTATGGCCGGACAGAAACGATCAGCCCCAGCATTTT. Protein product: CASSVWPDRNDQPQHF.

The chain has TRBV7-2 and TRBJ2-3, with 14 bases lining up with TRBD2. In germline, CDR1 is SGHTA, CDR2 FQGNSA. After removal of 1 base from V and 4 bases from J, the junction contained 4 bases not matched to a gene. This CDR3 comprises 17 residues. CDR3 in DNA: TGTGCCAGCAGCTTAGGACTAGCGGGAGGGAGGGCAGATACGCAGTATTTT. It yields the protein CASSLGLAGGRADTQYF.

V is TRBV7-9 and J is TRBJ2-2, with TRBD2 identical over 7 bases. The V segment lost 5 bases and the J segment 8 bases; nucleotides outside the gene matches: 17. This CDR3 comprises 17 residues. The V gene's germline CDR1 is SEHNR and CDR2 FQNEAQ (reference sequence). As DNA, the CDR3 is TGTGCCAGCAGCCGGCCAGGGCTGGGAGGGCCGAGGGGGGAGCTGTTTTTT. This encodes CASSRPGLGGPRGELFF.

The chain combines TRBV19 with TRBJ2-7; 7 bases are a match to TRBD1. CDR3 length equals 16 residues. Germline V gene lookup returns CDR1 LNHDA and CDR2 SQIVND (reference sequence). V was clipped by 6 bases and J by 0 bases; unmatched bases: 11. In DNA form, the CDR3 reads TGTGCCAGTAGCGACTCGGACAGGAATCCCTCCTACGAGCAGTACTTC. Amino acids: CASSDSDRNPSYEQYF.